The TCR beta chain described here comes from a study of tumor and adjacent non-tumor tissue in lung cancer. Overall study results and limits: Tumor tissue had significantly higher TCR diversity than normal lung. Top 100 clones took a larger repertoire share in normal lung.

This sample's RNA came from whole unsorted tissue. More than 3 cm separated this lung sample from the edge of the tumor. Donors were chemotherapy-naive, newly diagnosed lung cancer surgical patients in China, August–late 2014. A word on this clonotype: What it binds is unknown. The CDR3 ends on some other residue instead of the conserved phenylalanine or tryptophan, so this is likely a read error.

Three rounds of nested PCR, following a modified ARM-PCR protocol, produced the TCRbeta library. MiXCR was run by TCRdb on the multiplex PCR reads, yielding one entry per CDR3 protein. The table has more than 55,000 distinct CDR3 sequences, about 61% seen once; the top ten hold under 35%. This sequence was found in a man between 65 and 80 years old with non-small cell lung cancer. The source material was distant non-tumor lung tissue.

Here the CDR3 reads CASRDEETDTQYS. The CDR3 DNA reads TGTGCCAGCAGGGACGAAGAGACAGATACGCAGTATTCT. The chain links TRBV7-9 to TRBJ2-3; no clear D. The CDR3 loop spans 13 amino acids. Germline V gives CDR1 SEHNR, CDR2 FQNEAQ (reference sequence). V dropped 6 bases and J dropped 3 bases, with 10 bases sitting between them.